This T cell receptor (beta chain) emerged from a study of T-cell memory formation after mild COVID-19. This clonotype was counted many times. The CDR3 contains 16 residues. V was pared by 5 bases and J by 2 bases, with 6 bases of the junction left unmatched. The V gene's germline CDR1 is SGHTA and CDR2 FQGTGA. TCRdb reprocessed the 5' RACE reads with MiXCR, giving one entry per CDR3 protein. Of 500,000 to 550,000 distinct CDR3 sequences in the sample, 20% were seen once. Sequencing was carried out using PBMCs or a T cell subset sorted from them (not recorded which). The V call is TRBV7-3, the J call TRBJ2-1; 10 nucleotides agree with TRBD2. This receptor was taken from an adult woman who had mild COVID-19 (a few samples of this study predate the infection). Cell type and time point are not known. The CDR3 region has the DNA TGTGCCAGCAGCGGAGACGGGACTAGCGCCTACAATGAGCAGTTCTTC. Translation gives CASSGDGTSAYNEQFF.